A selection of T cell receptor beta chains follows, all from one sample in a study of graft-versus-host responses after intestinal transplantation. Measured with immunoSEQ multiplex PCR; TCRdb has only the in-frame clones, and not every one. The repertoire holds about 7,400 clones, with about 63% as singletons. The sample here was ileum tissue, taken approximately 450 days after transplant. These receptors came from a human patient who received an intestinal transplant, so some T cells may come from the graft donor. Each CDR3 is given with its conserved first and last residue. A D gene is named only where the DNA matches it firmly. Some rows mark clone size as missing; the rest say once, few, many or name a class of expanded clone.

.	TRBV28	TRBJ1-5	TRBD1	TGTGCCAGCACCTACAGGGGTTCGGGTCAGCCCCAGCATTTT	CASTYRGSGQPQHF
.	TRBV5-1	TRBJ2-7	.	TGCGCCAGCAGCTCGATGGGCGCCTACGAGCAGTACTTC	CASSSMGAYEQYF
few	TRBV7-2	TRBJ2-5	.	TGTGCCAGCAGCTTAGGGGGCGGGCCCCAAGAGACCCAGTACTTC	CASSLGGGPQETQYF
.	TRBV4-3	TRBJ1-1	.	TGCGCCAGCAGCCAAGAACCACAGTTGAACACTGAAGCTTTCTTT	CASSQEPQLNTEAFF
.	TRBV14	TRBJ1-1	.	TGTGCCAGCAGCCAAGATGCAGGTCTGAACACTGAAGCTTTCTTT	CASSQDAGLNTEAFF
.	TRBV5-1	TRBJ2-5	.	TGCGCCAGCAGCTTGGCGGGGACAAGGTCTCTAGGGCAAGAGACCCAGTACTTC	CASSLAGTRSLGQETQYF
few	TRBV6-1	TRBJ2-5	.	TGTGCCAGCAGTGAAGGACTTGAAGAGACCCAGTACTTC	CASSEGLEETQYF
few	TRBV6-5	TRBJ1-6	.	TGTGCCGCCGCCCCAGGGGCGGAAAATTCACCCCTCCACTTT	CAAAPGAENSPLHF
.	TRBV4-1	TRBJ2-7	.	TGCGCCAGCAGCCAAGTATTGGGTGGCGAGCAGTACTTC	CASSQVLGGEQYF
.	TRBV28	TRBJ1-6	.	TGTGCCAGCAGTCATGGGGTACCCCTCCACTTT	CASSHGVPLHF
.	TRBV7-2	TRBJ1-2	.	TGTGCCAGCAGCTTAGGTCGGCCAGGGCGGGGTGGCTACACCTTC	CASSLGRPGRGGYTF
.	TRBV9	TRBJ2-3	.	TGTGCCAGCAGCGTATTTGGCGATTCATTCACAGATACGCAGTATTTT	CASSVFGDSFTDTQYF
.	TRBV21-1	TRBJ2-1	.	TGTGCCGGTATTACCCAAGCGGGAACCTCCTCCAATGAGCAGTTCTTC	CAGITQAGTSSNEQFF
.	TRBV6-1	TRBJ1-4	.	TGTGCCAGAGGAGGACAAGCTGGTGAAAAACTGTTTTTT	CARGGQAGEKLFF
medium-sized	TRBV2	TRBJ1-2	TRBD1	TGTGCCAGCAGTTTAGCAACAGGGGAATCCTATGGCTACACCTTC	CASSLATGESYGYTF
few	TRBV5-1	TRBJ2-1	TRBD2	TGCGCCAGCAGCTCTGGGCGACTAGCGGGGGTGGATGAGCAGTTCTTC	CASSSGRLAGVDEQFF
.	TRBV27	TRBJ2-1	.	TGTGCCAGCAGTTCAGGTACCCCCTACAATGAGCAGTTCTTC	CASSSGTPYNEQFF
.	TRBV5-1	TRBJ2-1	.	TGCGCCAGCAGCTTTGATCTAGGGGCTAACTACAATGAGCAGTTCTTC	CASSFDLGANYNEQFF
.	TRBV15	TRBJ2-3	TRBD2	TGTGCCACCAGCAGAACCCCTGAGCTAGCGGGGGGGGACAGCACAGATACGCAGTATTTT	CATSRTPELAGGDSTDTQYF
.	TRBV5-1	TRBJ1-1	.	TGCGCCAGCAGTGAGCAGGGATTGAACACTGAAGCTTTCTTT	CASSEQGLNTEAFF
once	TRBV19	TRBJ2-1	TRBD2	TGTGCCAGTAGCCCTCCCCTAGCGGGAGTCAGGAATGAGCAGTTCTTC	CASSPPLAGVRNEQFF
.	TRBV9	TRBJ1-2	.	TGTGCCAGCAGCCTGTCCGGTAACTATGGCTACACCTTC	CASSLSGNYGYTF
.	TRBV4-2	TRBJ1-2	.	TGTGCCAGCAGCTTGGACGGGACCTATGGCTACACCTTC	CASSLDGTYGYTF
once	TRBV11-3	TRBJ2-2	TRBD1	TGTGCCAGCAGCTTAGGGACAGGGAGGCCCGGGGAGCTGTTTTTT	CASSLGTGRPGELFF
.	TRBV5-6	TRBJ1-6	.	TGTGCCAGCAGCTCGATCTCCTATAATTCACCCCTCCACTTT	CASSSISYNSPLHF
.	TRBV11-3	TRBJ1-5	.	TGTGCCAGCAGCCCTCCGGGTGGCCATCTAGAAGGCCAGCCCCAGCATTTT	CASSPPGGHLEGQPQHF
once	TRBV27	TRBJ1-1	.	TGTGCCAGCCATACCGCCCGGCCGGGTTCTTTTAACACTGAAGCTTTCTTT	CASHTARPGSFNTEAFF
.	TRBV6-5	TRBJ2-1	.	TGTGCCAGCAGTAAGCTAGAAGTCGATGAGCAGTTCTTC	CASSKLEVDEQFF
.	TRBV5-1	TRBJ2-4	TRBD1	TGCGCCAGCAGCGCCGGGACAGGGGGAGAGTACGGGCACTTC	CASSAGTGGEYGHF
few	TRBV2	TRBJ2-3	TRBD2	TGTGCCAGCAGGCCGAGGGGACTAGCGGGGGGGGTAGATACGCAGTATTTT	CASRPRGLAGGVDTQYF
few	TRBV4-2	TRBJ2-1	.	TGTGCCAGCAGCCAAGTCCTGCAGGGTTCCTACAATGAGCAGTTCTTC	CASSQVLQGSYNEQFF
.	TRBV11-2	TRBJ2-5	.	TGTGCCAGCAGCTTGGGGGAGACCCAGTACTTC	CASSLGETQYF
.	TRBV5-1	TRBJ2-1	.	TGCGCCAGCAGCACCGGGCCTAAGGGGCAGTTCTTC	CASSTGPKGQFF
once	TRBV6-6	TRBJ2-2	.	TGTGCCAGCAGTTACGTGGAACCCGGGGAGCTGTTTTTT	CASSYVEPGELFF
few	TRBV2	TRBJ2-3	.	TGTGCCAGCAGTGAGATTAGGGCCGATACGCAGTATTTT	CASSEIRADTQYF